This TCR beta chain came from a study of long-term antiretroviral therapy in people with HIV. General study results and limits: Upon ART, diversity increased but remained lower than transplant donor controls. Across all time points, the repertoire was dominated by clones that expanded before ART.

Sequencing relied on immunoSEQ assay v3.0, run at survey level. Clones were sequenced by immunoSEQ multiplex PCR, and TCRdb holds only the in-frame ones, with some missing. The sample lists about 28,000 clones; 95% were seen once. As to this clone: Its antigen is unknown.

The sequence derives from a man between 50 and 59 years old with HIV. Sample: unsorted PBMCs, taken 5.3 years after starting antiretroviral therapy.

The CDR3 DNA reads as TGTGCCAAAGACCTCATGGGGACAGATACGCAGTATTTT. This gives the protein CAKDLMGTDTQYF. This chain links TRBV10-3 with TRBJ2-3; D gene uncertain. CDR1 ENHRY and CDR2 SYGVKD come from the germline V gene. V lost 10 bases and J 3 bases, leaving 14 bases between the germline ends. This CDR3 contains 13 residues.